The present T cell receptor beta chain was sequenced within a study of monozygotic twins with inflammatory bowel disease. Study-level points and caveats: IBD patients shared fewer clonotypes with others than healthy twins, especially with disease activity. Results did not support any single strong IBD-associated signal or clonotype.

The CDR3 loop spans 14 amino acids. Germline assignment: CDR1 WSHSY and CDR2 SAAADI. TCRdb re-called the 5' RACE reads and gives one entry per CDR3 protein, without DNA. The listing records 300,000 to 400,000 distinct CDR3 sequences. About this clonotype: Antigen unknown.

Sequencing was carried out using blood. The receptor comes from a human donor with ulcerative colitis or Crohn's disease, or a healthy co-twin of an affected twin (not recorded which). This chain connects TRBV10-2 to TRBJ1-1. The CDR3 is CASNADRMNTEAFF.